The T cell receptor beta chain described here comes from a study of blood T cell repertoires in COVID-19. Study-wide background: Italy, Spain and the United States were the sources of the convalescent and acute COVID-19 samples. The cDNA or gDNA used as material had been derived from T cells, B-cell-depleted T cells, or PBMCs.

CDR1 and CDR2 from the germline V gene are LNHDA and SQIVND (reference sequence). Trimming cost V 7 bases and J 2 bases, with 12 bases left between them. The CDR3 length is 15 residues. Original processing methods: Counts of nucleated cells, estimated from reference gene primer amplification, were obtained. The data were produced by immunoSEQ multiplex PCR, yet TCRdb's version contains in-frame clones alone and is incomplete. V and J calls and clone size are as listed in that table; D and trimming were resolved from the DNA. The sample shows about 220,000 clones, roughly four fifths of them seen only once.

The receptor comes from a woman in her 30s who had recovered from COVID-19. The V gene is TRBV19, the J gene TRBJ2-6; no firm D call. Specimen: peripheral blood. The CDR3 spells CASTFVNTGANVLTF. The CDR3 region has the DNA TGTGCCAGTACCTTCGTAAATACTGGGGCCAACGTCCTGACTTTC.